This TCR beta chain was recovered during a study of CD8+ T cells in alopecia areata. It was for 4 to 6 patients that CD4+ cells were sorted into CD25+CD127- cells. PBMCs yielded sorted CD4+ and CD8+ T cells. Germline V CDR1 and CDR2: SQVTM, ANQGSEA. V was trimmed by 5 bases and J by 8 bases, leaving 18 bases between them. This CDR3 has 14 residues. Study conclusions and caveats: Lesional scalp, especially alopecia totalis/universalis, showed higher clonality than normal scalp.

RNA extraction was followed by reverse transcription into cDNA, which acted as the sequencing template. Clones were read by immunoSEQ multiplex PCR, and TCRdb kept only the in-frame ones, dropping some. In the table there are more than 11,000 clones, approximately 58% of which are singletons. About this clone itself: Its specificity is not known.

What was sequenced was CD4+ Tregs sorted from blood. The clonotype comes from a human donor with alopecia areata. This chain links TRBV29-1 with TRBJ1-4; tentatively, D is TRBD1 (6 bases). The CDR3 reads CSVNEGGMGEKLFF. In nucleotides, the CDR3 is TGCAGCGTTAATGAGGGGGGCATGGGCGAAAAACTGTTTTTT.